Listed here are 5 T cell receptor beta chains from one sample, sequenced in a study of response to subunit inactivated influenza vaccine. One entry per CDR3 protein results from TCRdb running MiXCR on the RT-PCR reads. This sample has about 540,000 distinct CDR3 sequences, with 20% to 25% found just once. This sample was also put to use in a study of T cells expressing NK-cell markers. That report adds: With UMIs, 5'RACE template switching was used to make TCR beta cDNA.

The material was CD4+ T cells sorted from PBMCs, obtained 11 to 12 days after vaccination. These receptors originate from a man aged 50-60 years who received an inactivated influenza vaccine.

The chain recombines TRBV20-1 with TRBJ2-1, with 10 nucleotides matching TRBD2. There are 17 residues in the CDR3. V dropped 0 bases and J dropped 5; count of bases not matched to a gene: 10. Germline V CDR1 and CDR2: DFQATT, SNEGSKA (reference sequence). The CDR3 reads CSARDQMASGSNNEQFF. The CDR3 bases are TGCAGTGCTAGAGATCAAATGGCTAGCGGGAGTAACAATGAGCAGTTCTTC.

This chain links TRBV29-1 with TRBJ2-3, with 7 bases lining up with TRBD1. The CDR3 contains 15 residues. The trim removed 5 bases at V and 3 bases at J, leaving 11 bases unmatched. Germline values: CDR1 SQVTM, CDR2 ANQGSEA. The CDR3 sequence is CSVLWTGGITDTQYF. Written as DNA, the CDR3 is TGCAGCGTTCTCTGGACAGGAGGCATTACAGATACGCAGTATTTT.

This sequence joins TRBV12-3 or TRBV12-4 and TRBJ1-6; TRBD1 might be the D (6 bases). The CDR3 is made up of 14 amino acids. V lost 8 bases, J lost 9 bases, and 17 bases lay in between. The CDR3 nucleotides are TGTGCCAGCGCAGCGCAGGGGAAGGGTTCACCCCTCCACTTT. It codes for CASAAQGKGSPLHF.

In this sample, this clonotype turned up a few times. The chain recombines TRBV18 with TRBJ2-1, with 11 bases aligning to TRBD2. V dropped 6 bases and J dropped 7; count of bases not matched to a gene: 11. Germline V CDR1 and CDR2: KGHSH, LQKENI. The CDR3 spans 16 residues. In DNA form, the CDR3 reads TGTGCCAGCTCCCTTGGGACTAGCGGAGTCGGGAATGAGCAGTTCTTC. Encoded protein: CASSLGTSGVGNEQFF.

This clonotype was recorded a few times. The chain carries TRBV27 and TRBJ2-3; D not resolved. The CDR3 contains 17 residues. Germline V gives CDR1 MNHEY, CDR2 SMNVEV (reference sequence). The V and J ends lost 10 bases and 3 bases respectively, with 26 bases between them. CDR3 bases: TGTGCCAACCACCCCAGGCGGAGCCGGCTAGGTACAGATACGCAGTATTTT. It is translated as CANHPRRSRLGTDTQYF.